The 29 T cell receptor beta chains given below trace back to one sample, sequenced in a study of blood T cell repertoires in COVID-19 (dated by TCRdb to 2019 to 2021). Libraries were constructed by the immunoSEQ multiplex PCR assay. Held by TCRdb, this immuneACCESS table contains in-frame sequences only and omits some clones. Under half of the omission traces to an unresolved V gene where checked; the cause of the rest is unknown. The sample has 320,000 or so clones on record, 85% of them singletons. The top ten clonotypes cover approximately 1.9% of the sample. The specimen sequenced was PBMCs or T cells enriched from blood (not recorded which). Receptors originate from a woman in her 30s who had been exposed to COVID-19.

This rearrangement joins TRBV20-1 to TRBJ1-2; no clear D. CDR3 size: 13 residues. Germline loops: CDR1 DFQATT, CDR2 SNEGSKA (reference sequence). Trimming left V 3 bases short and J 3 bases short, with 11 bases between. In DNA, the CDR3 is TGCAGTGCTAGTCGGCCAGGCGACTATGGCTACACCTTC. This gives the protein CSASRPGDYGYTF.

The chain is built from TRBV28 and TRBJ2-7; D not certain. The CDR3 consists of 12 residues. V lost 7 bases, J lost 3 bases, and 10 bases lay in between. The germline gives CDR1 MDHEN, CDR2 SYDVKM. The CDR3 is CASNNYHYEQYF. As DNA, the CDR3 is TGTGCCAGCAACAATTACCACTACGAGCAGTACTTC.

The chain recombines TRBV6-1 with TRBJ1-3; the match to TRBD1 covers 7 bases. This CDR3 spans 17 amino acids. J was trimmed by 0 bases and V by 5 bases; bases with no gene match: 10. Looked up from germline, CDR1 is MNHNS and CDR2 is SASEGT. DNA of the CDR3: TGTGCCAGCAGTAAAGAAGGACAGGTCTACTCTGGAAACACCATATATTTT. Its protein product is CASSKEGQVYSGNTIYF.

The rearrangement links TRBV29-1 to TRBJ1-2, with D possibly being TRBD1 (5 bases). The CDR3 spans 11 residues. V shed 3 bases and J shed 6 bases, with 8 bases lying between them. Germline-derived CDR1 and CDR2 are SQVTM and ANQGSEA. The CDR3 nucleotides are TGCAGCGTTGAGGCAGGGAATGGCTACACCTTC. This gives the protein CSVEAGNGYTF.

Worth noting for this clone: This may be a read error: a much more frequent sequence differs by one nucleotide. The rearrangement links TRBV7-2 to TRBJ1-5; 9 nucleotides align to TRBD1. Germline lookup yields CDR1 SGHTA and CDR2 FQGNSA. V lost 4 bases and J lost 2; bases outside the gene matches: 0. There are 14 residues in the CDR3. Here the CDR3 DNA reads TGTGCCAGCAGCTGGGACAGGGGCAATCAGCCCCAGCATTTT. Protein product: CASSWDRGNQPQHF.

The genes are TRBV28 and TRBJ2-1, with D possibly TRBD2 on 6 matching bases. Germline loops: CDR1 MDHEN, CDR2 SYDVKM. V was trimmed by 5 bases and J by 5 bases, leaving 19 bases between them. The CDR3 has 16 amino acids. The CDR3 loop reads CASSGPSRELNNEQFF. CDR3 bases: TGTGCCAGCAGTGGGCCCAGTCGGGAGCTGAACAATGAGCAGTTCTTC.

This chain uses TRBV2 with TRBJ2-5, with D possibly TRBD1 on 5 matching bases. Germline-derived CDR1 and CDR2 are SNHLY and FYNNEI. With 4 bases removed from V and 1 base from J, the gap between germline ends came to 7 bases. The length of the CDR3 is 13 residues. Here the CDR3 DNA reads TGTGCCAGCAGTGGACAGTCCCAAGAGACCCAGTACTTC. Translating it yields CASSGQSQETQYF.

The chain has TRBV27 and TRBJ1-1; TRBD1 aligns across 8 bases. V was pared by 4 bases and J by 0 bases, with 4 bases of the junction left unmatched. The CDR3 sequence is 15 residues long. Germline V gene lookup returns CDR1 MNHEY and CDR2 SMNVEV (reference sequence). CDR3 DNA sequence: TGTGCCAGCAGTTCACCGACAGGGGTGAACACTGAAGCTTTCTTT. Its translation: CASSSPTGVNTEAFF.

V usage is TRBV6-1 and J usage is TRBJ2-1, with a tentative D call TRBD2 (5 bases). Germline V gene lookup returns CDR1 MNHNS and CDR2 SASEGT. Trimming removed 3 bases from V and 0 bases from J, with 18 bases in between. The CDR3 loop spans 18 amino acids. The chain's CDR3 is CASSDLGWEISSYNEQFF. DNA of the CDR3: TGTGCCAGCAGTGATCTCGGGTGGGAGATAAGCTCCTACAATGAGCAGTTCTTC.

The V gene is TRBV5-1, the J gene TRBJ2-7; a weak D match, TRBD1 (6 bases). Per germline, CDR1 SGHRS and CDR2 YFSETQ. The V and J ends lost 0 bases and 2 bases respectively, with 15 bases between them. The CDR3 covers 16 residues. The DNA for the CDR3 is TGCGCCAGCAGCTTGGATGTGGGTCCAGGGGCCTACGAGCAGTACTTC. This sequence encodes CASSLDVGPGAYEQYF.

This rearrangement joins TRBV7-2 to TRBJ2-5, with D possibly being TRBD2 (5 bases). CDR3 length equals 14 residues. Trimming took off 1 base at V and 7 bases at J, with 13 bases between the two ends. The germline gives CDR1 SGHTA, CDR2 FQGNSA. The CDR3: CASSLGASAGTQYF. DNA of the CDR3: TGTGCCAGCAGCTTAGGGGCATCGGCGGGGACCCAGTACTTC.

This chain links TRBV7-2 with TRBJ1-5; D may be TRBD1 (6 bases). This CDR3 has 15 amino acids. V was clipped by 5 bases and J by 7 bases, with 18 bases between them. The germline V gene encodes CDR1 SGHTA and CDR2 FQGNSA. For the CDR3, the DNA is TGTGCCAGCAGCCCCCGCGGGGGCGGGGGGCAGCCCCAGCATTTT. It specifies CASSPRGGGGQPQHF.

This clone has a handful of counts. The CDR3, as DNA: TGCGCCAGCAGTGAGTTAACGGGACTAGCTGGAAACACCATATATTTT. Protein: CASSELTGLAGNTIYF. This chain uses TRBV10-2 with TRBJ1-3, with D possibly matching TRBD1 (5 bases). Trimming cost V 1 base and J 2 bases, with 12 bases left between them. The length of the CDR3 is 16 residues. Germline CDR1 and CDR2: WSHSY and SAAADI.

This clone was counted once. The J gene is TRBJ2-7, the V gene TRBV4-1; D is perhaps TRBD1 (7 bases). The CDR3 is 20 amino acids. The germline gives CDR1 MGHRA, CDR2 YSYEKL. Trimming removed 6 bases from V and 0 bases from J, with 30 bases in between. The CDR3 nucleotides read TGCGCCAGCAGTGCTTTACAGGGGATATCTGGGGGGTCTAGCTCCTACGAGCAGTACTTC. Protein sequence: CASSALQGISGGSSSYEQYF.

The V call is TRBV20-1, the J call TRBJ1-4, with TRBD1 identical over 8 bases. The V gene's germline CDR1 is DFQATT and CDR2 SNEGSKA (reference sequence). The length of the CDR3 is 14 residues. J lost 4 bases, V lost 3 bases, and 4 bases had no gene match. CDR3 loop: CSASVQGDNEKLFF. The CDR3 DNA follows: TGCAGTGCTAGTGTACAGGGGGATAATGAAAAACTGTTTTTT.

This sequence joins TRBV6-5 and TRBJ1-5; 8 bases align to TRBD1. The germline CDR1 and CDR2 sequences are MNHEY and SVGAGI. This CDR3 region has 13 residues. V lost 6 bases, J lost 9 bases, and 7 bases stayed unmatched. CDR3 residues: CASRGTGPGPQHF. In DNA, the CDR3 is TGTGCCAGCAGGGGGACAGGTCCTGGGCCCCAGCATTTT.

The chain employs TRBV13 and TRBJ1-4; 8 bases are a match to TRBD1. Germline V CDR1 and CDR2: PRHDT, FYEKMQ (reference sequence). V was pared by 3 bases and J by 4 bases, with 7 bases of the junction left unmatched. The CDR3 consists of 16 residues. CDR3: CASSFARGQDNEKLFF. CDR3 coding DNA: TGTGCCAGCAGCTTCGCCAGGGGGCAGGATAATGAAAAACTGTTTTTT.

The V gene is TRBV5-1, the J gene TRBJ1-5, with 10 nucleotides matching TRBD1. The V gene's germline CDR1 is SGHRS and CDR2 YFSETQ. The CDR3 length is 14 residues. The V and J ends lost 3 bases and 7 bases, in that order; junction bases with no gene match: 4. The CDR3 DNA reads as TGCGCCAGCAGCTCTGGACAGGGGGGACAGCCCCAGCATTTT. As protein: CASSSGQGGQPQHF.

The chain recombines TRBV10-3 with TRBJ2-1; TRBD1 matches at 9 bases. Germline loops: CDR1 ENHRY, CDR2 SYGVKD. The CDR3 runs 16 residues. The J segment lost 5 bases and the V segment lost 0 bases, leaving 5 bases of the junction unmatched. This chain's CDR3 is CAISESGTGIDNEQFF. The CDR3 DNA is TGTGCCATCAGTGAGTCGGGGACAGGGATCGACAATGAGCAGTTCTTC.

The CDR3 loop reads CASSVGTSGRAGSNEQFF. CDR3 sequence (DNA): TGTGCCAGCAGCGTCGGGACTAGCGGGAGGGCCGGTAGTAATGAGCAGTTCTTC. The chain recombines TRBV9 with TRBJ2-1, with 16 bases matching TRBD2. The CDR3 totals 18 residues. The germline CDR1 and CDR2 sequences are SGDLS and YYNGEE. V lost 2 bases and J lost 7; bases outside the gene matches: 9.

The chain combines TRBV5-4 with TRBJ1-2; D possibly corresponds to TRBD1 (6 bases). CDR3 length: 15 amino acids. CDR1 SGHNT and CDR2 YYREEE come from the germline V gene (reference sequence). Trimming stripped 2 bases from V and 4 bases from J, with 15 bases between. CDR3 coding DNA: TGTGCCAGCAGCTTAGCCGACAGGTCCGTCTATGGCTACACCTTC. Its protein is CASSLADRSVYGYTF.

The gene calls are TRBV4-1 and TRBJ2-5; 14 bases match TRBD2. CDR1 and CDR2 from the germline V gene are MGHRA and YSYEKL. V was clipped by 3 bases and J by 5 bases; unmatched bases: 11. The CDR3 extends over 18 amino acids. For the CDR3, the DNA is TGCGCCAGCAGCCATGGACTAGCGGGAGGAGGAGGGTTTGAGACCCAGTACTTC. This encodes CASSHGLAGGGGFETQYF.

This clone was seen once. The CDR3 is CASSFTGTDSPLHF. DNA for the CDR3: TGCGCCAGCAGCTTCACAGGCACGGATTCACCCCTCCACTTT. The chain joins TRBV5-1 to TRBJ1-6, with D tentatively TRBD1 (5 bases). The CDR3 is 14 amino acids. Trimming shortened V by 2 bases and J by 8 bases, and 11 bases separated the two germline ends. Germline lookup yields CDR1 SGHRS and CDR2 YFSETQ.

The chain joins TRBV6-2 or TRBV6-3 to TRBJ1-4; 7 bases are a match to TRBD1. With V trimmed by 2 bases and J by 5 bases, 5 bases remained unmatched. The CDR3 consists of 15 residues. Germline values: CDR1 MNHEY, CDR2 SVGEGT. CDR3 region: CASSYPGQKNEKLFF. CDR3 nucleotide sequence: TGTGCCAGCAGTTACCCGGGACAGAAGAATGAAAAACTGTTTTTT.

The rearrangement links TRBV27 to TRBJ1-2; D perhaps matches TRBD1 (5 bases). Germline V gene data show CDR1 as MNHEY and CDR2 as SMNVEV (reference sequence). CDR3 length: 16 residues. The ends were cut back, 5 bases at V and 5 bases at J, with 21 bases in the middle. In nucleotides, the CDR3 is TGTGCCAGCAGTCTAAAGGGGATGGCGCCGGGTTATGGCTACACCTTC. Amino acid sequence: CASSLKGMAPGYGYTF.

The chain uses TRBV24-1 and TRBJ1-5; 10 nucleotides match TRBD1. Germline V CDR1 and CDR2: KGHDR, SFDVKD. This CDR3 has 16 residues. The junction had 7 bases not matched to a gene; V was cut back by 4 bases and J by 5 bases. For the CDR3, the DNA is TGTGCCACCAGTGACCCAGGGACAGGGGACCATCAGCCCCAGCATTTT. As protein: CATSDPGTGDHQPQHF.

The chain has TRBV19 and TRBJ2-5; a weak D match, TRBD2 (6 bases). Deletions cut 4 bases from V and 5 bases from J, with 17 bases between. The CDR3 loop spans 15 amino acids. Germline V gives CDR1 LNHDA, CDR2 SQIVND (reference sequence). CDR3 in amino acids: CASSKDGGWGETQYF. CDR3 bases: TGTGCCAGTAGTAAGGACGGGGGTTGGGGGGAGACCCAGTACTTC.

J is TRBJ2-3 and V is TRBV12-2; TRBD2 is the table's D call and was not checked against the DNA. TRBV12-2 has pseudogene status. CDR3 size: 21 residues. This CDR3 is CASRLRRSGQGASGSPDTQYF. CDR3 DNA sequence: TGTGCAAGTCGCTTACGCCGGAGTGGGCAGGGTGCTAGCGGGAGCCCAGATACGCAGTATTTT.

The V and J genes are TRBV7-9 and TRBJ1-1, with D possibly TRBD1 on 5 matching bases. Trimming cost V 5 bases and J 2 bases, with 15 bases left between them. The CDR3 totals 15 residues. Germline values: CDR1 SEHNR, CDR2 FQNEAQ (reference sequence). This CDR3 reads CASSPKGGANTEAFF. The CDR3 nucleotides are TGTGCCAGCAGCCCCAAAGGCGGGGCCAACACTGAAGCTTTCTTT.